This T cell receptor (beta chain) was captured in a study of post-analysis software for immune sequencing data. Overall study: Recorded disease courses covered relapsing-remitting, secondary progressive and progressive-relapsing multiple sclerosis. Some patients had no subtype annotation.

The library was made from cDNA and included unique molecular identifiers. T cells numbering 1 to 10 million yielded 450,000 to 500,000 cDNA molecules. TCRdb itself ran the PCR reads through MiXCR, one entry per CDR3 protein. The table has hundreds of thousands of distinct CDR3 sequences, approximately 45% seen once. In the case of this clonotype: Antigen: not known.

Germline lookup yields CDR1 SGHRS and CDR2 YFSETQ. Trimming cost V 0 bases and J 6 bases, with 16 bases left between them. CDR3 length: 16 residues. Study-wide findings and caveats: When patients were compared with controls, about five TRBV segments were more frequent, TRBV5-6, TRBV5-1 and TRBV20-1 among them. Controls showed significantly higher normalized Chao1 diversity than did multiple sclerosis patients. The F measure placed samples prepared in the same batch into strongly shared clusters.

Sequenced: blood. This TCR came from a girl aged 10 to 17 with multiple sclerosis. V gene TRBV5-1 combines with J gene TRBJ2-1; D assignment may be TRBD1 or TRBD2 (5 bases each). CDR3 amino acids: CASSLVGMAGSNEQFF. CDR3 DNA: TGCGCCAGCAGCTTGGTGGGCATGGCAGGGAGCAATGAGCAGTTCTTC.